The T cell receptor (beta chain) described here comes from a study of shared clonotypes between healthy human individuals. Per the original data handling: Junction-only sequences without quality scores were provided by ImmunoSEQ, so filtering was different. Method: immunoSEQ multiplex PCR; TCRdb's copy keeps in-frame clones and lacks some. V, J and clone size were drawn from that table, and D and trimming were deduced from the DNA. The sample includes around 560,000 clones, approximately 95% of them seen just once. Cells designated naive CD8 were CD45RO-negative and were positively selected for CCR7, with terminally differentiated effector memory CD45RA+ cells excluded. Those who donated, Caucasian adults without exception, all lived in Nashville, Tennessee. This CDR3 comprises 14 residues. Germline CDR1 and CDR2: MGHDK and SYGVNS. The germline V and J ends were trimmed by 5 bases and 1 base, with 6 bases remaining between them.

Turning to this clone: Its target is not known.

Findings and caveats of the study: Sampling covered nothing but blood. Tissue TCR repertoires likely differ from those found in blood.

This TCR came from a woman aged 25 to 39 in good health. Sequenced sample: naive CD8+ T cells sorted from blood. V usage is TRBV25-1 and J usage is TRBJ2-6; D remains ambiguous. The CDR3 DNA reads TGTGCCAGCAGTCTGGGATCTGGGGCCAACGTCCTGACTTTC. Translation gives CASSLGSGANVLTF.